Given below is one TCR beta chain in context. Its antigen is not identified. It was with 60 Vbeta and 13 Jbeta primers that the PCR ran. The table came from immunoSEQ multiplex PCR; TCRdb's copy has only in-frame clones and leaves some out. The sample contains 90,000 to 110,000 clones, around 75% of which appear only once. This sample stems from a study of cytomegalovirus exposure and HLA in healthy donors. Study-wide results and caveats: Near-uniform donor sequencing depth was presumed by presence/absence analyses. Rates of TCR association differed by HLA locus in a later analysis, with DRB1 highest and HLA-C lowest.

Sequencing input: PBMCs. The sequence was obtained from a man aged 25-40 years in good health and CMV-seronegative.

CDR3 coding DNA: TGCGCCAGCAGCCAAGATCGTAACAGGGGCTACGACTATGGCTACACCTTC. It yields the protein CASSQDRNRGYDYGYTF. This chain joins TRBV4-3 and TRBJ1-2; 7 positions match TRBD1. CDR1 is LGHNA, CDR2 YSLEER, per germline. Trimming at V came to 0 bases and at J to 3 bases, leaving 10 bases not matched to a gene. The CDR3 totals 17 residues.